A selection of T cell receptor beta chains follows, all from one sample in a study of blood T cell repertoires in COVID-19. Assay used: immunoSEQ multiplex PCR; TCRdb lists only in-frame clones, some missing. This table has more than 25,000 clones, about 90% appearing once. Specimen: peripheral blood. Receptor source: a man in his 70s with active or convalescent COVID-19. Each CDR3 is given with its conserved first and last residue. A D gene is named only where the DNA matches it firmly. A clone size is listed for some rows: how often the clone was seen (once, few, many), or a class if it is expanded.

>.|TRBV6-5|TRBD2|TRBJ2-7
TGTGCCAGCAGAAAGAGCGGGGGGGACGAGCAGTACTTC
CASRKSGGDEQYF
>.|TRBV7-3|.|TRBJ2-3
TGTGCCAGCAGCGCCGGACTGGGTAGCACAGATACGCAGTATTTT
CASSAGLGSTDTQYF
>.|TRBV7-9|.|TRBJ1-1
TGTGCCAGCAGCCTCCAGGGGATTGACACTGAAGCTTTCTTT
CASSLQGIDTEAFF
>.|TRBV5-5|.|TRBJ1-1
TGTGCCAGCAGCCTAACGGCGGGGGTAGCTGAAGCTTTCTTT
CASSLTAGVAEAFF
>.|TRBV19|.|TRBJ1-2
TGTGCCAGTAGTATTGGCCAGGGATACGGCTACACCTTC
CASSIGQGYGYTF
>few|TRBV18|.|TRBJ2-3
TGTGCCAGCTCGCGAGATACGCAGTATTTT
CASSRDTQYF
>.|TRBV2|TRBD1|TRBJ1-1
TGTGCCAGCACCCGACAGGGGACGGGCACTGAAGCTTTCTTT
CASTRQGTGTEAFF
>.|TRBV18|.|TRBJ2-7
TGTGCCAGCTCACCATCGTCTAACTACGAGCAGTACTTC
CASSPSSNYEQYF
>once|TRBV27|TRBD1|TRBJ1-2
TGTGCCAGCAGTTCCCCGTCAGGGGGGATCTATGGCTACACCTTC
CASSSPSGGIYGYTF
>.|TRBV28|TRBD1|TRBJ1-5
TGTGCCAGCAGTTCAGGGGGTTCCAGCAATCAGCCCCAGCATTTT
CASSSGGSSNQPQHF
>.|TRBV30|TRBD1|TRBJ2-5
TGTGCCTATACAGGGGAAGAGACCCAGTACTTC
CAYTGEETQYF
>.|TRBV7-2|TRBD1|TRBJ1-2
TGTGCCAGCAGTTCTGACAGGGCGAATAAGTACACCTTC
CASSSDRANKYTF
>.|TRBV18|TRBD1|TRBJ1-1
TGTGCCAGCTCACTCTTGGGGACAGGGCTAGTGAACACTGAAGCTTTCTTT
CASSLLGTGLVNTEAFF
>.|TRBV7-2|.|TRBJ1-2
TGTGCCAGCAGCCCGCGGCCAGGGGACTATGGCTACACCTTC
CASSPRPGDYGYTF
>.|TRBV19|TRBD1|TRBJ1-2
TGTGCCAGTAGTACCCAGCGGGACAGGGTGCGGTCGGGCTATGGCTACACCTTC
CASSTQRDRVRSGYGYTF
>.|TRBV6-6|TRBD1|TRBJ2-7
TGTGCCAGCATTTCGACAGGGGTGGTGCAGTACTTC
CASISTGVVQYF
>.|TRBV20-1|TRBD1|TRBJ2-7
TGCAGTGCTAGAGGGACGACAGGGGAGTACTTC
CSARGTTGEYF
>.|TRBV9|TRBD1|TRBJ1-5
TGTGCCAGCAGCGTGACAGGGGCGGATCAGCCCCAGCATTTT
CASSVTGADQPQHF
>.|TRBV6-5|.|TRBJ1-2
TGTGCCAGCAGTTACTCCCCCAGGCTCGACTATGGCTACACCTTC
CASSYSPRLDYGYTF
>.|TRBV28|TRBD1|TRBJ2-1
TGTGCCAGCAGTTTCGCCGGGACAGGGAACAATGAGCAGTTCTTC
CASSFAGTGNNEQFF
>once|TRBV5-1|TRBD1|TRBJ1-2
TGCGCCAGCAGCTCACAGGGGAACTATGGCTACACCTTC
CASSSQGNYGYTF
>.|TRBV2|TRBD2|TRBJ2-3
TGTGCCAGCAGCGACGGGAGGGCCTACTTAGGTACGCAGTATTTT
CASSDGRAYLGTQYF
>.|TRBV7-2|.|TRBJ2-3
TGTGCCAGCAGCTTTGACGGGAGTCTCGGAGATACGCAGTATTTT
CASSFDGSLGDTQYF
>.|TRBV6-6|TRBD1|TRBJ2-1
TGTGCCAGCAGTTCGACAGGGGGCAATGAGCAGTTCTTC
CASSSTGGNEQFF
>.|TRBV5-1|.|TRBJ1-1
TGCGCCAGCGGCAGGATAACAAGCACTGAAGCTTTCTTT
CASGRITSTEAFF
>.|TRBV19|TRBD1|TRBJ2-2
TGTGCCAGTAGTGCAGGACAGGGTGGGGAGCTGTTTTTT
CASSAGQGGELFF
>.|TRBV7-6|TRBD1|TRBJ2-7
TGTGCCAGCAGCTTAAGATTGGCAGGGGGATCCGAGCAGTACTTC
CASSLRLAGGSEQYF
>.|TRBV28|.|TRBJ1-1
TGTGCCAGCAGTTTACTACGGACTGAAGCTTTCTTT
CASSLLRTEAFF
>.|TRBV5-1|.|TRBJ2-5
TGCGCCAGCAGTGCGGGATTCCAAGAGACCCAGTACTTC
CASSAGFQETQYF
>.|TRBV30|.|TRBJ2-5
TGTGCCTGGTCGGCGGGAGAGACCCAGTACTTC
CAWSAGETQYF
>.|TRBV7-8|.|TRBJ1-4
TGTGCCAGCAGCTCCTCGGGGAGACCTTTGTCCGGAAAACTGTTTTTT
CASSSSGRPLSGKLFF
>.|TRBV7-3|TRBD2|TRBJ2-3
TGTGCCAGCAGCTTAGAATCGACTAGCCCGCCCATAACGCAGTATTTT
CASSLESTSPPITQYF
>once|TRBV7-2|TRBD1|TRBJ1-1
TGTGCCAGCAGCTTTCAGGGGGGGAACACTGAAGCTTTCTTT
CASSFQGGNTEAFF
>.|TRBV10-3|.|TRBJ1-2
TGTGCCATCAGTGAGTCCGGGAGATTATATGGCTACACCTTC
CAISESGRLYGYTF
>.|TRBV10-1|.|TRBJ1-2
TGCGCCAGCAGTCCGGACAGAACCTATGGCTACACCTTC
CASSPDRTYGYTF